These 16 T cell receptor beta chains share one sample of origin, sequenced in a study of Graves' ophthalmopathy and Graves' hyperthyroidism. TCR beta CDR3 regions were amplified from RNA transcripts. A first-round RT-PCR used HTBI primers, followed by a second-round multiplex PCR. TCRdb re-called the multiplex PCR reads with MiXCR, one entry per CDR3 protein. The data contain around 1.1 million distinct CDR3 sequences, about 35% of them singletons. The sequencing input was peripheral blood or thyroid tissue (not recorded which). The receptor source for this set is an adult man with Graves' hyperthyroidism.

J is TRBJ1-2 and V is TRBV29-1; D may be TRBD1 (5 bases). This CDR3 contains 13 residues. With 5 bases removed from V and 4 bases from J, the gap between germline ends came to 14 bases. Germline CDR1 is SQVTM and CDR2 is ANQGSEA. The CDR3 nucleotides read TGCAGCGTTCTTGGAGGGGTCCCCTATGGCTACACCTTC. Its protein product is CSVLGGVPYGYTF.

This clonotype showed up many times. The chain employs TRBV20-1 and TRBJ1-5, with D hard to call. Germline CDR1 is DFQATT and CDR2 is SNEGSKA (reference sequence). With 0 bases removed from V and 0 bases from J, the gap between germline ends came to 6 bases. This CDR3 has 14 residues. The CDR3 coding sequence is TGCAGTGCTAGAGATACACCTAGCAATCAGCCCCAGCATTTT. Translation gives CSARDTPSNQPQHF.

This rearrangement joins TRBV10-3 to TRBJ2-7, with 9 bases identical to TRBD2. Germline CDR1 ENHRY, CDR2 SYGVKD. CDR3 length: 18 amino acids. J gave up 3 bases and V 10 bases, and 22 bases lay outside the gene matches. The CDR3 bases are TGTGCCACCCATGGATCGGGCGGGAGGGCCCGTCCCCACTACGAGCAGTACTTC. It specifies CATHGSGGRARPHYEQYF.

There are a few counts of this clonotype. The chain employs TRBV19 and TRBJ2-5; D might be TRBD1 (6 bases). Germline V gene data show CDR1 as LNHDA and CDR2 as SQIVND (reference sequence). Trimming took 3 bases from V and 4 from J, leaving 15 bases between them. The CDR3 is 15 residues long. For the CDR3, the DNA is TGTGCCAGTAGTATTTCGGCAGGGGACCGAGAGACCCAGTACTTC. Its translation: CASSISAGDRETQYF.

This clonotype was detected many times. V is TRBV19 and J is TRBJ2-7; 11 nucleotides match TRBD2. The CDR3 is made up of 14 amino acids. CDR1 and CDR2 (germline): LNHDA, SQIVND (reference sequence). After removal of 6 bases from V and 6 bases from J, the junction contained 7 bases not matched to a gene. CDR3 protein: CASRALAGVGEQYF. In DNA, the CDR3 is TGTGCCAGTAGAGCACTAGCGGGGGTCGGCGAGCAGTACTTC.

This clonotype occurred many times. This chain uses TRBV9 with TRBJ1-1; D unresolved. There are 12 residues in the CDR3. V dropped 3 bases and J dropped 7 bases, with 10 bases sitting between them. Germline CDR1 is SGDLS and CDR2 is YYNGEE. Written as DNA, the CDR3 is TGTGCCAGCAGCGCCCAGACGAATGAAGCTTTCTTT. Translating it yields CASSAQTNEAFF. The variable domain in full, with the rest retrieved from reference TRBV9 and TRBJ1-1, is DSGVTQTPKHLITATGQRVTLRCSPRSGDLSVYWYQQSLDQGLQFLIQYYNGEERAKGNILERFSAQQFPDLHSELNLSSLELGDSALYFCASSAQTNEAFFGQGTRLTVV.

The chain couples TRBV20-1 to TRBJ1-4, with D possibly TRBD1 on 6 matching bases. Germline assignment: CDR1 DFQATT and CDR2 SNEGSKA (reference sequence). The CDR3 totals 16 residues. V lost 3 bases to trimming and J lost 6 bases, with 20 bases between them. CDR3 in amino acids: CSARGTGGARDEKLFF. CDR3 DNA sequence: TGCAGTGCTAGGGGGACGGGGGGCGCGAGAGATGAAAAACTGTTTTTT.

The rearrangement uses TRBV6-2 or TRBV6-3 and TRBJ2-7, with 8 bases that match TRBD1. This CDR3 contains 13 residues. Looked up from germline, CDR1 is MNHEY and CDR2 is SVGEGT. With 6 bases clipped from V and 2 bases from J, the junction kept 3 bases outside the gene matches. CDR3: CASRTGVTYEQYF. The CDR3 region has the DNA TGTGCCAGCAGGACAGGGGTGACCTACGAGCAGTACTTC.

This clonotype was found a few times. The gene calls are TRBV7-2 and TRBJ1-1; TRBD1 might be the D (6 bases). The length of the CDR3 is 14 residues. Germline CDR1 and CDR2: SGHTA and FQGNSA. Trimming took off 0 bases at V and 11 bases at J, with 16 bases between the two ends. The CDR3 spells CASSLASTGFEAFF. CDR3 DNA: TGTGCCAGCAGCTTAGCGTCAACAGGGTTCGAGGCTTTCTTT. Together with reference TRBV7-2 and TRBJ1-1, the CDR3 gives the full variable domain: GAGVSQSPSNKVTEKGKDVELRCDPISGHTALYWYRQSLGQGLEFLIYFQGNSAPDKSGLPSDRFSAERTGGSVSTLTIQRTQQEDSAVYLCASSLASTGFEAFFGQGTRLTVV.

There are a few counts of this clonotype. V is TRBV20-1 and J is TRBJ2-7, with D tentatively TRBD2 (5 bases). V dropped 5 bases and J dropped 0 bases, with 14 bases sitting between them. This CDR3 is 14 amino acids long. Germline V lookup: CDR1 DFQATT, CDR2 SNEGSKA (reference sequence). CDR3 sequence: CSALLTTNSYEQYF. The CDR3 DNA sequence: TGCAGTGCTCTTTTAACGACTAACTCCTACGAGCAGTACTTC.

J is TRBJ1-3 and V is TRBV10-3, with a weak D call TRBD1 (5 bases). CDR1 is ENHRY, CDR2 SYGVKD, per germline. This CDR3 is 11 amino acids long. Trimming took 6 bases from V and 7 from J, leaving 7 bases between them. The CDR3 is CAISRGNTIYF. The CDR3, as DNA: TGTGCCATCAGCCGGGGGAACACCATATATTTT.

CDR3: CASRPVGGSGNEQFF. CDR3 sequence (DNA): TGTGCCAGCAGGCCTGTAGGGGGTTCCGGCAATGAGCAGTTCTTC. The gene calls are TRBV7-2 and TRBJ2-1, with D possibly being TRBD1 (6 bases). Germline CDR1 and CDR2: SGHTA and FQGNSA. The CDR3 length is 15 residues. The V gene lost 6 bases and the J gene lost 6 bases, with 18 bases spanning the gap.

This clonotype showed up many times. The chain joins TRBV20-1 to TRBJ2-5; perhaps TRBD2 as D (5 bases). The CDR3 sequence is 11 residues long. The germline gives CDR1 DFQATT, CDR2 SNEGSKA (reference sequence). V was cut by 6 bases and J by 5 bases, with 10 bases left in between. In DNA, the CDR3 is TGCAGTGCGAGGGAGTCGGAGACCCAGTACTTC. It encodes CSARESETQYF.

This clonotype was observed a few times. This rearrangement joins TRBV12-3 or TRBV12-4 to TRBJ2-7; maybe TRBD2 (6 bases). CDR3 length equals 15 residues. The V end lost 5 bases, the J end lost 0 bases, and 14 bases lay between the germline ends. The CDR3 nucleotides read TGTGCCAGCAGTAGCGGGTCCGGGCCCTCCTACGAGCAGTACTTC. It codes for CASSSGSGPSYEQYF.

A word on this clonotype: Being one base from a much bigger clone, this may be a read error. Here the CDR3 reads CATTQGATQSSF. The CDR3 DNA follows: TGTGCCACTACACAGGGGGCGACCCAGTCGTCCTTT. V gene TRBV12-3 or TRBV12-4 combines with J gene TRBJ1-1; 9 nucleotides align to TRBD1. CDR3 size: 12 residues.

This clonotype occurred a few times. The gene calls are TRBV19 and TRBJ1-6, with TRBD1 matching over 7 bases. The length of the CDR3 is 15 residues. Germline CDR1 reads LNHDA; CDR2 reads SQIVND (reference sequence). V was clipped by 9 bases and J by 3 bases; unmatched bases: 8. The CDR3 reads CASGDSYLYNSPLHF. CDR3 nucleotide sequence: TGTGCCAGCGGGGACAGCTATCTCTATAATTCACCCCTCCACTTT.